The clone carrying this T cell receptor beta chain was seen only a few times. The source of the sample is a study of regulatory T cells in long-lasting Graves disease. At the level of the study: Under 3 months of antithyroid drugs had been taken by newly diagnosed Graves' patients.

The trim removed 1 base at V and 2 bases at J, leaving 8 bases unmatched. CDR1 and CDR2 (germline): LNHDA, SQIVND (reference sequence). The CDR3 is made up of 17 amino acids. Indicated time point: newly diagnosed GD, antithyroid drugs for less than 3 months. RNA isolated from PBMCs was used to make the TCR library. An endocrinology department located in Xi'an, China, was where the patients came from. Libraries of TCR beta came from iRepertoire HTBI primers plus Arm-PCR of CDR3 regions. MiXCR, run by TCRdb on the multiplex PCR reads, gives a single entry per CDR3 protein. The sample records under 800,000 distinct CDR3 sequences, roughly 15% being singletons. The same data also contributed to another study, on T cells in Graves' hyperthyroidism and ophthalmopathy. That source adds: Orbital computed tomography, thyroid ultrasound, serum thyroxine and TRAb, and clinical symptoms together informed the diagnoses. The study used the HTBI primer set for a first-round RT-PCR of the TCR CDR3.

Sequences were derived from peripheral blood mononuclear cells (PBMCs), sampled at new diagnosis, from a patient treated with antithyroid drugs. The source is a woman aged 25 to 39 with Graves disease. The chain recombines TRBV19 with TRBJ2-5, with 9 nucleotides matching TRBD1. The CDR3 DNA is TGTGCCAGTAGTATAGGACCGGGACAGGGTCTTCAAGAGACCCAGTACTTC. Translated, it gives CASSIGPGQGLQETQYF.